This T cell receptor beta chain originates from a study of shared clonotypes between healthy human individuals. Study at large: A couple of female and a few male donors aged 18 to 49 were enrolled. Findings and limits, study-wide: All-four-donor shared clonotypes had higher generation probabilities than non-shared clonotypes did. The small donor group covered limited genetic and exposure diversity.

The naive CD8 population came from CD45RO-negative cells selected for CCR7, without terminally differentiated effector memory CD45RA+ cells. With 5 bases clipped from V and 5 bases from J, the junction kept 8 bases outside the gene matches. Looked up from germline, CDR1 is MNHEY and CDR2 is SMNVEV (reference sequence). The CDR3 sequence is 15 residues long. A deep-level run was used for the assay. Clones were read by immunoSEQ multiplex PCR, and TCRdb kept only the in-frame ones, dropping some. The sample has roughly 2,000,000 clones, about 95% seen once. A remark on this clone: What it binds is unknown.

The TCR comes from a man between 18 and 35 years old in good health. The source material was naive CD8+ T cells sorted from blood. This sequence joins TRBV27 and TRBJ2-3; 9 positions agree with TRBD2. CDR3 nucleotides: TGTGCCAGCAGTCTCTTAGCGGGGGTTGTAGATACGCAGTATTTT. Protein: CASSLLAGVVDTQYF.